The T cell receptor (beta chain) described here comes from a study of CXCR3-negative and CXCR3-positive naive CD8 T cells. This clonotype shows up as medium-sized by frequency. The antigen is unknown. In triplicate, each CD8+ T cell subset was sorted at more than 250,000 cells per replicate. Study-wide points: Whereas both naive subsets had comparably high diversity, memory CD8+ cells had much lower diversity.

Libraries of TRB cDNA were made by 5' RACE and carried UMIs. Following a re-call of the 5' RACE reads, TCRdb has one entry per CDR3 protein and lacks DNA. This specimen shows 4,500 to 7,000 distinct CDR3 sequences; the ten leading clones hold 1.3%. Germline values: CDR1 LNHDA, CDR2 SQIVND (reference sequence). This CDR3 is 17 amino acids long. The V gene is TRBV19, the J gene TRBJ2-1; the TRBD2 assignment by TCRdb is unverifiable without DNA. The source is a human donor in good health. Some clones in this sample may be carry-over from other donors' samples. Input material: naive CXCR3- CD8+ T cells from blood. Described subset: CD45RO-CCR7+CD27+CD95- naive CD8+ T cells lacking CXCR3 (TNR3-). The CDR3 here is CASSVLLAGGTSNEQFF.